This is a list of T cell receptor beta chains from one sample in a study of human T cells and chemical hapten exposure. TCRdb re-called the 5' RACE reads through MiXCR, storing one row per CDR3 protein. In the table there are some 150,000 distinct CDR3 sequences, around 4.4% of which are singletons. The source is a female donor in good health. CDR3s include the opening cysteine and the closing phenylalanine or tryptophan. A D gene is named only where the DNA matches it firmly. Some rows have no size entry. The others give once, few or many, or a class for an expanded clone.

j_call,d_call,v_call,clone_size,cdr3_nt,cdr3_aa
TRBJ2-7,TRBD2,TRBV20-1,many,TGCAGTGCTAGAGATCAAACTAGCGGGAGCTACGAGCAGTACTTC,CSARDQTSGSYEQYF
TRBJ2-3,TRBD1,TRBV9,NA,TGTGCCAGCAGCGCAAAACTCCGGACAGGGCCTCGCACAGATACGCAGTATTTT,CASSAKLRTGPRTDTQYF
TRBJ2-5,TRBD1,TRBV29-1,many,TGCAGCGTTGATATCGGGACAGGGGGAGAGACCCAGTACTTC,CSVDIGTGGETQYF
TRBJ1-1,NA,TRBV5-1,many,TGCGCCAGCAGCCAACAGTTCGGCGGGAGGGGGACTGAAGCTTTCTTT,CASSQQFGGRGTEAFF
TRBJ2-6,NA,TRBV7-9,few,TGTGCCAGCAGCTTAGGTTCCAGGGCCGGGGCCAACGTCCTGACTTTC,CASSLGSRAGANVLTF
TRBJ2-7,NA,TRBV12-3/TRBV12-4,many,TGTGCCAGCAGTTTTTTGGGGGGCGGCGAGCAGTACTTC,CASSFLGGGEQYF
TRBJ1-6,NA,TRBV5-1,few,TGCGCCAGCAGCTTGGGCCAGCAGGAAGTACCCCTCCACTTT,CASSLGQQEVPLHF
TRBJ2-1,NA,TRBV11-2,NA,TGTGCCAGCAGCCCCGGCTACTCGGGACTGAGCTCCTACAATGAGCAGTTCTTC,CASSPGYSGLSSYNEQFF
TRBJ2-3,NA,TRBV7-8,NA,TGTGCCAGCAGCTCCCGTTTAGCAGATACGCAGTATTTT,CASSSRLADTQYF
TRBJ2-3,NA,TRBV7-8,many,TGTGCCAGCAGCGGGTACGTCGGCAGGTTGGATACGCAGTATTTT,CASSGYVGRLDTQYF
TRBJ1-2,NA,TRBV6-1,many,TGTGCCGGATCAAGACCATCCTATGGCTACACCTTC,CAGSRPSYGYTF